This TCR beta chain was captured by sequencing in a study of glioma-infiltrating T cells. Study results and limitations: Above-expected tissue-blood divergence occurred in all gliomas, most in low-grade ones.

The CDR3 sequence is 13 residues long. Deletions cut 1 base from V and 5 bases from J, with 11 bases between. Per germline, CDR1 GTSNPN and CDR2 SVGIG (reference sequence). Using RNA template, CDR3s of TCR alpha and beta were amplified with iRepertoire arm-PCR. TCRdb fed the multiplex PCR reads into MiXCR, producing one record per CDR3 protein. The sample has around 170,000 distinct CDR3 sequences; around 40% are singletons. Of note for this clonotype: The antigen is undetermined.

The rearrangement uses TRBV30 and TRBJ2-5; D ambiguous. The source material was glioma tissue, nonneoplastic brain tissue, or PBMCs (not recorded which). This TCR derives from a human donor with low-grade glioma or glioblastoma, undergoing nonglioma brain surgery, or in good health (not recorded which). The CDR3 is CAWSATLGETQYF. The CDR3 DNA is TGTGCCTGGAGTGCCACCTTGGGCGAGACCCAGTACTTC. Full variable domain (rest looked up from reference TRBV30 and TRBJ2-5): SQTIHQWPATLVQPVGSPLSLECTVEGTSNPNLYWYRQAAGRGLQLLFYSVGIGQISSEVPQNLSASRPQDRQFILSSKKLLLSDSGFYLCAWSATLGETQYFGPGTRLLVL.